These 31 T cell receptor beta chains were sequenced from one sample in a study of CD8 T cells in ankylosing spondylitis. One entry per CDR3 protein results from TCRdb running MiXCR on the 5' RACE reads. This sample yields under 450,000 distinct CDR3 sequences, of which 20% are seen a single time; roughly 13% belongs to the top ten. The sequenced material came from blood, either unsorted or a sorted T cell fraction (not recorded which). The receptor set was obtained from a male donor with ankylosing spondylitis or in good health (not recorded which).

A few counts support this clonotype. This chain links TRBV30 with TRBJ2-3, with D possibly matching TRBD1 (6 bases). Germline-derived CDR1 and CDR2 are GTSNPN and SVGIG (reference sequence). Trimming took off 8 bases at V and 2 bases at J, with 11 bases between the two ends. This CDR3 has 12 residues. CDR3 region: CAAGDATDTQYF. Here the CDR3 DNA reads TGTGCCGCAGGGGACGCCACAGATACGCAGTATTTT.

This chain links TRBV9 with TRBJ1-4; D is ambiguous. The V gene lost 4 bases and the J gene lost 5 bases, with 12 bases spanning the gap. CDR3 length: 14 amino acids. CDR1 and CDR2 from the germline V gene are SGDLS and YYNGEE. The DNA of the CDR3 is TGTGCCAGCAGCCCCGGTGGTACGAATGAAAAACTGTTTTTT. Amino acids: CASSPGGTNEKLFF.

In its sample, this clonotype was seen a few times. The gene calls are TRBV6-1 and TRBJ2-5; 10 bases fit TRBD2. The V and J ends lost 7 bases and 2 bases, in that order; junction bases with no gene match: 7. Germline CDR1 MNHNS, CDR2 SASEGT. The CDR3 is 15 residues long. CDR3 bases: TGTGCCAGCAATATAGCGGGGGGATCACAAGAGACCCAGTACTTC. It specifies CASNIAGGSQETQYF.

This clonotype was detected only a few times. The gene calls are TRBV7-2 and TRBJ2-5; D not resolved. The CDR3 has 14 amino acids. The germline CDR1 and CDR2 sequences are SGHTA and FQGNSA. Trimming cost V 2 bases and J 2 bases, with 9 bases left between them. CDR3 bases: TGTGCCAGCAGCTTACGGGTTATACAAGAGACCCAGTACTTC. This gives the protein CASSLRVIQETQYF. The full variable domain, rest sourced from reference TRBV7-2 and TRBJ2-5, is GAGVSQSPSNKVTEKGKDVELRCDPISGHTALYWYRQSLGQGLEFLIYFQGNSAPDKSGLPSDRFSAERTGGSVSTLTIQRTQQEDSAVYLCASSLRVIQETQYFGPGTRLLVL.

This sequence joins TRBV4-1 and TRBJ2-7; a weak D match, TRBD1 (5 bases). V was trimmed by 1 base and J by 3 bases, leaving 13 bases between them. The CDR3 is 15 amino acids. Germline V lookup: CDR1 MGHRA, CDR2 YSYEKL. The CDR3 here is CASSQAVDSDYEQYF. DNA for the CDR3: TGCGCCAGCAGCCAAGCAGTCGACAGCGACTACGAGCAGTACTTC.

The V gene is TRBV9, the J gene TRBJ2-5; 10 bases are a match to TRBD2. The CDR3 runs to 16 residues. Trimming took 0 bases from V and 4 from J; bases not matched to a gene: 6. The germline CDR1 and CDR2 sequences are SGDLS and YYNGEE. CDR3 loop: CASSVGGTSASETQYF. CDR3 DNA: TGTGCCAGCAGCGTAGGGGGGACTAGCGCCTCAGAGACCCAGTACTTC. The whole variable domain, filled in from reference TRBV9 and TRBJ2-5, reads DSGVTQTPKHLITATGQRVTLRCSPRSGDLSVYWYQQSLDQGLQFLIQYYNGEERAKGNILERFSAQQFPDLHSELNLSSLELGDSALYFCASSVGGTSASETQYFGPGTRLLVL.

The sample holds many counts of this clonotype. Here the CDR3 DNA reads TGTGCCAGCAGTCATCGGACCTCCTTGGAGACCCAGTACTTC. This sequence encodes CASSHRTSLETQYF. The V and J genes are TRBV28 and TRBJ2-5, with unresolved D. The germline V gene has CDR1 MDHEN and CDR2 SYDVKM. Trimming took 5 bases from V and 5 from J, leaving 15 bases between them. CDR3 length equals 14 residues. Full variable domain (outside the CDR3, taken from reference TRBV28 and TRBJ2-5): DVKVTQSSRYLVKRTGEKVFLECVQDMDHENMFWYRQDPGLGLRLIYFSYDVKMKEKGDIPEGYSVSREKKERFSLILESASTNQTSMYLCASSHRTSLETQYFGPGTRLLVL.

The V call is TRBV27, the J call TRBJ1-1, with TRBD1 as a possible D gene (6 bases). From germline, CDR1 is MNHEY and CDR2 SMNVEV (reference sequence). The CDR3 extends over 16 amino acids. The V gene lost 0 bases and the J gene lost 7 bases, with 18 bases spanning the gap. As DNA, the CDR3 is TGTGCCAGCAGTTTATCAGGGGGGGGATGGTTGAATGAAGCTTTCTTT. As protein: CASSLSGGGWLNEAFF.

In this sample, this clonotype turned up many times. V is TRBV20-1 and J is TRBJ2-7; the match to TRBD2 covers 10 bases. J lost 3 bases, V lost 1 base, and 6 bases had no gene match. Germline V gene sequence: CDR1 DFQATT, CDR2 SNEGSKA (reference sequence). The CDR3 contains 15 residues. As DNA, the CDR3 is TGCAGTGCTAGAGCTAGCGGGGGTCCTATCTACGAGCAGTACTTC. It yields the protein CSARASGGPIYEQYF.

This clonotype was observed a handful of times. This chain links TRBV7-9 with TRBJ2-7, with D possibly TRBD1 on 7 matching bases. This CDR3 region has 15 residues. Looked up from germline, CDR1 is SEHNR and CDR2 is FQNEAQ (reference sequence). Trimming stripped 6 bases from V and 5 bases from J, with 20 bases between. CDR3 amino acids: CASSFPRGAYNEQYF. DNA of the CDR3: TGTGCCAGCAGTTTCCCCAGGGGGGCATACAACGAGCAGTACTTC.

This chain uses TRBV27 with TRBJ2-1; D is possibly TRBD2 (5 bases). Germline CDR1 MNHEY, CDR2 SMNVEV (reference sequence). This CDR3 has 14 amino acids. With 4 bases removed from V and 5 bases from J, the gap between germline ends came to 12 bases. CDR3 amino acids: CASSSFEADNEQFF. The CDR3 region has the DNA TGTGCCAGCAGTTCCTTTGAAGCGGACAATGAGCAGTTCTTC.

The chain joins TRBV11-1 to TRBJ1-5; D perhaps matches TRBD1 (5 bases). Germline V lookup: CDR1 SGHAT, CDR2 FQDESV (reference sequence). Trimming shortened V by 4 bases and J by 1 base, and 20 bases separated the two germline ends. CDR3 length: 18 residues. Here the CDR3 DNA reads TGTGCCAGCAGCTCAACTAACGTTTGGGGCGGCAGCAATCAGCCCCAGCATTTT. This sequence encodes CASSSTNVWGGSNQPQHF.

The rearrangement links TRBV7-2 to TRBJ2-5; TRBD2 matches at 11 bases. V lost 4 bases, J lost 4 bases, and 5 bases stayed unmatched. The CDR3 loop spans 15 amino acids. Germline V gene data show CDR1 as SGHTA and CDR2 as FQGNSA. CDR3 coding DNA: TGTGCCAGCAGCTACCTCACTAGCGGGGGAGAGACCCAGTACTTC. As protein: CASSYLTSGGETQYF.

The V call is TRBV7-9, the J call TRBJ2-5, with 11 bases lining up with TRBD2. The length of the CDR3 is 17 residues. Trimming cost V 4 bases and J 1 base; bases outside gene matches: 8. The V gene's germline CDR1 is SEHNR and CDR2 FQNEAQ (reference sequence). CDR3 sequence reads: CASSSLAGGSRQETQYF. The CDR3 nucleotides are TGTGCCAGCAGCTCTCTAGCGGGGGGCTCCCGCCAAGAGACCCAGTACTTC.

The CDR3 DNA sequence: TGTGCCAGCAGGGACGCGGGGGGAGTATCAGATACGCAGTATTTT. Protein: CASRDAGGVSDTQYF. V is TRBV3-1 and J is TRBJ2-3; 8 positions match TRBD2. This CDR3 is 15 amino acids long. Germline V lookup: CDR1 LGHDT, CDR2 YNNKEL (reference sequence). Losses at the gene ends were 6 bases for V and 4 bases for J; bases not matched to a gene: 9.

This clonotype has a handful of counts. The V and J genes are TRBV20-1 and TRBJ1-6; the match to TRBD1 covers 8 bases. Germline V CDR1 and CDR2: DFQATT, SNEGSKA (reference sequence). V lost 3 bases, J lost 5 bases, and 9 bases stayed unmatched. The CDR3 length is 16 residues. DNA of the CDR3: TGCAGTGCTAGGGTGGACAGGGCGGTTGATAATTCACCCCTCCACTTT. This translates into CSARVDRAVDNSPLHF.

This clonotype was seen only a few times. The chain links TRBV12-3 or TRBV12-4 to TRBJ2-7; 7 positions agree with TRBD1. V lost 7 bases and J lost 7; bases outside the gene matches: 4. This CDR3 region has 11 residues. CDR3 loop: CASTTGIEQYF. DNA of the CDR3: TGTGCCAGCACGACAGGGATTGAGCAGTACTTC.

V is TRBV11-2 and J is TRBJ2-4, with D possibly being TRBD2 (6 bases). Germline CDR1 is SGHAT and CDR2 is FQNNGV. This CDR3 spans 15 amino acids. Trimming cost V 5 bases and J 0 bases, with 11 bases left between them. The CDR3 region has the DNA TGTGCCAGCAGCCCATCGGGGGTAGCCAAAAACATTCAGTACTTC. As protein: CASSPSGVAKNIQYF.

This clonotype has a handful of counts. The chain employs TRBV6-5 and TRBJ2-7, with TRBD2 matching 13 bases. The V segment lost 2 bases and the J segment 5 bases; nucleotides outside the gene matches: 3. The CDR3 length is 15 residues. Germline V gene data show CDR1 as MNHEY and CDR2 as SVGAGI. Written as DNA, the CDR3 is TGTGCCAGCAGTTACGGACTAGCGGGGGTCAACGAGCAGTACTTC. Protein sequence: CASSYGLAGVNEQYF.

V is TRBV29-1 and J is TRBJ2-3; 9 positions agree with TRBD2. Germline CDR1 is SQVTM and CDR2 is ANQGSEA. The CDR3 spans 14 residues. Losses at the gene ends were 6 bases for V and 2 bases for J; bases not matched to a gene: 6. The CDR3 loop reads CSVGAGGTTDTQYF. Written as DNA, the CDR3 is TGCAGCGTGGGAGCGGGGGGTACCACAGATACGCAGTATTTT.

This clonotype was recorded only once. The V call is TRBV9, the J call TRBJ2-1, with D possibly being TRBD1 (6 bases). This CDR3 contains 17 residues. The V gene's germline CDR1 is SGDLS and CDR2 YYNGEE. V shed 4 bases and J shed 5 bases, with 22 bases lying between them. DNA for the CDR3: TGTGCCAGCAGCCCCCGAGGGGGAGCTGGAGGAAACAATGAGCAGTTCTTC. Translated: CASSPRGGAGGNNEQFF. The whole variable domain, filled in from reference TRBV9 and TRBJ2-1, reads DSGVTQTPKHLITATGQRVTLRCSPRSGDLSVYWYQQSLDQGLQFLIQYYNGEERAKGNILERFSAQQFPDLHSELNLSSLELGDSALYFCASSPRGGAGGNNEQFFGPGTRLTVL.

The rearrangement joins TRBV9 to TRBJ1-4; TRBD1 matches 12 bases. The V gene end was trimmed by 2 bases and the J gene end by 6 bases; junction bases not matched to a gene: 5. The CDR3 sequence is 16 residues long. Germline CDR1 is SGDLS and CDR2 is YYNGEE. CDR3 sequence: CASSVGQGAADEKLFF. In DNA, the CDR3 is TGTGCCAGCAGCGTGGGACAGGGGGCCGCGGATGAAAAACTGTTTTTT. Variable domain in full (rest from reference TRBV9 and TRBJ1-4): DSGVTQTPKHLITATGQRVTLRCSPRSGDLSVYWYQQSLDQGLQFLIQYYNGEERAKGNILERFSAQQFPDLHSELNLSSLELGDSALYFCASSVGQGAADEKLFFGSGTQLSVL.

The J gene is TRBJ2-7, the V gene TRBV9; tentatively, D is TRBD1 (6 bases). From germline, CDR1 is SGDLS and CDR2 YYNGEE. The ends were cut back, 4 bases at V and 3 bases at J, with 23 bases in the middle. The CDR3 is 17 residues long. CDR3 amino acids: CASSTPPDSPSIYEQYF. DNA for the CDR3: TGTGCCAGCAGCACCCCCCCGGACAGCCCCTCTATCTACGAGCAGTACTTC. Using reference TRBV9 and TRBJ2-7 for the parts outside the CDR3, the full variable domain is DSGVTQTPKHLITATGQRVTLRCSPRSGDLSVYWYQQSLDQGLQFLIQYYNGEERAKGNILERFSAQQFPDLHSELNLSSLELGDSALYFCASSTPPDSPSIYEQYFGPGTRLTVT.

V gene TRBV11-1 combines with J gene TRBJ2-7, with a weak D call TRBD1 (8 bases). This CDR3 region has 18 residues. V was trimmed by 7 bases and J by 0 bases, leaving 25 bases between them. The germline CDR1 and CDR2 sequences are SGHAT and FQDESV (reference sequence). The CDR3 nucleotides read TGTGCCAGCATCCCCCTCCTTTTGGACAGGGAGGGCTCCTACGAGCAGTACTTC. This encodes CASIPLLLDREGSYEQYF.

The chain employs TRBV29-1 and TRBJ2-2; a weak D match, TRBD1 (6 bases). This CDR3 contains 14 residues. CDR1 is SQVTM and CDR2 is ANQGSEA in the germline V gene. V lost 1 base, J lost 1 base, and 7 bases lay in between. The CDR3 region is CSVEGRGNTGELFF. The CDR3, as DNA: TGCAGCGTTGAAGGCAGGGGGAACACCGGGGAGCTGTTTTTT.

The sample holds a few counts of this clonotype. The chain links TRBV9 to TRBJ2-1; D gene ambiguous. The length of the CDR3 is 15 residues. Germline V CDR1 and CDR2: SGDLS, YYNGEE. Deletions cut 2 bases from V and 0 bases from J, with 9 bases between. The CDR3 loop is CASSVYWSSYNEQFF. The CDR3, as DNA: TGTGCCAGCAGCGTTTATTGGAGCTCCTACAATGAGCAGTTCTTC.

This clonotype was seen a few times. This chain connects TRBV12-3 or TRBV12-4 to TRBJ2-5; D is tentatively TRBD1 or TRBD2 (5 bases each). The CDR3 is 14 amino acids. V lost 6 bases, J lost 1 base, and 12 bases lay in between. CDR3 amino acids: CASRPPGPQETQYF. The CDR3 DNA is TGTGCCAGCAGGCCTCCGGGACCCCAAGAGACCCAGTACTTC.

This clonotype was detected a few times. The chain is built from TRBV5-5 and TRBJ2-5; either TRBD1 or TRBD2 may fit D (5 bases each). Germline loops: CDR1 SGHKS, CDR2 YYEKEE (reference sequence). V dropped 0 bases and J dropped 6 bases, with 24 bases sitting between them. CDR3 size: 18 residues. CDR3 region: CASSLEGEFLAGSKTQYF. CDR3 nucleotide sequence: TGTGCCAGCAGCTTGGAAGGGGAGTTCCTAGCTGGGTCCAAGACCCAGTACTTC.

This clonotype was picked up a small number of times. V is TRBV29-1 and J is TRBJ2-2; 9 bases map to TRBD2. The CDR3 loop spans 13 amino acids. The germline V gene encodes CDR1 SQVTM and CDR2 ANQGSEA. Trimming at V came to 8 bases and at J to 3 bases, leaving 4 bases not matched to a gene. The CDR3 loop reads CSSAGGHTGELFF. The CDR3 coding sequence is TGCAGCTCCGCGGGGGGGCACACCGGGGAGCTGTTTTTT.

This clonotype was recorded at least ten times. The chain couples TRBV7-9 to TRBJ2-7; D remains ambiguous. The CDR3 spans 14 residues. Germline V gives CDR1 SEHNR, CDR2 FQNEAQ (reference sequence). The ends were cut back, 1 base at V and 0 bases at J, with 7 bases in the middle. The DNA of the CDR3 is TGTGCCAGCAGCTTAGTTGCAGGCTCCTACGAGCAGTACTTC. Translation: CASSLVAGSYEQYF.

This clonotype was picked up a small number of times. The V and J genes are TRBV12-3 or TRBV12-4 and TRBJ2-1, with 8 bases lining up with TRBD1. The CDR3 is made up of 13 amino acids. With 6 bases clipped from V and 10 bases from J, the junction kept 8 bases outside the gene matches. The CDR3 region has the DNA TGTGCCAGCAGACCGCGGACAGGGTGGGAGCAGTTCTTC. Translation: CASRPRTGWEQFF.